Listed below are T cell receptor beta chains from one sample, sequenced in a study of T cell responses to AZD1222 COVID-19 vaccine. Method: immunoSEQ multiplex PCR; TCRdb's copy keeps in-frame clones and lacks some. In the table there are 100,000 to 150,000 clones, roughly 90% of which are singletons. Sequenced material: peripheral blood, taken on day 0 of AZD1222 vaccination. The receptors shown here come from an adult in good health. Both conserved end residues are part of each CDR3. Each record gives: V gene, clone size, D gene, J gene, CDR3 DNA, CDR3 protein. D genes are given only for firm matches. Clone size, where shown, is once, few, many, or a class for clones that have expanded.

v_call: TRBV5-5
clone_size: NA
d_call: NA
j_call: TRBJ2-2
cdr3_nt: TGTGCCAGCAGCCTCCTAAGGGGCCCGGGAACCGGGGAGCTGTTTTTT
cdr3_aa: CASSLLRGPGTGELFF

v_call: TRBV27
clone_size: NA
d_call: NA
j_call: TRBJ2-7
cdr3_nt: TGTGCCAGCAGTTTGGCGCAGGGATACGAGCAGTACTTC
cdr3_aa: CASSLAQGYEQYF

v_call: TRBV27
clone_size: once
d_call: NA
j_call: TRBJ1-3
cdr3_nt: TGTGCCAGCAGTTTGACGGGCAGCGGTGGAAACACCATATATTTT
cdr3_aa: CASSLTGSGGNTIYF

v_call: TRBV24-1
clone_size: NA
d_call: NA
j_call: TRBJ2-7
cdr3_nt: TGTGCCACCCCCTCCGGCCGCGAGCAGTACTTC
cdr3_aa: CATPSGREQYF

v_call: TRBV19
clone_size: NA
d_call: NA
j_call: TRBJ1-5
cdr3_nt: TGTGCCAGTAGTATAGAAGGGATGCAGCCCCAGCATTTT
cdr3_aa: CASSIEGMQPQHF

v_call: TRBV10-3
clone_size: NA
d_call: TRBD1
j_call: TRBJ2-5
cdr3_nt: TGTGCCATCAAGGGGACAGCCCAAGAGACCCAGTACTTC
cdr3_aa: CAIKGTAQETQYF

v_call: TRBV7-6
clone_size: NA
d_call: TRBD1
j_call: TRBJ2-7
cdr3_nt: TGTGCCAGCAGCACCCGGGACAGGGGATCCAATTCCTACGAGCAGTACTTC
cdr3_aa: CASSTRDRGSNSYEQYF

v_call: TRBV6-2/TRBV6-3
clone_size: once
d_call: NA
j_call: TRBJ1-5
cdr3_nt: TGTGCCAGCAGCCCCGGAGGCAGTACCAGCAATCAGCCCCAGCATTTT
cdr3_aa: CASSPGGSTSNQPQHF

v_call: TRBV7-9
clone_size: NA
d_call: TRBD1
j_call: TRBJ1-1
cdr3_nt: TGTGCCAGCAGTCCAATTACAGGGGTGAACACTGAAGCTTTCTTT
cdr3_aa: CASSPITGVNTEAFF

v_call: TRBV18
clone_size: once
d_call: TRBD1
j_call: TRBJ1-2
cdr3_nt: TGTGCCAGCTCTCCAGACAGGGCACATGGCTACACCTTC
cdr3_aa: CASSPDRAHGYTF

v_call: TRBV19
clone_size: NA
d_call: NA
j_call: TRBJ2-1
cdr3_nt: TGTGCCAGTAGTATCCGGACTACGTTTGGCGATGAGCAGTTCTTC
cdr3_aa: CASSIRTTFGDEQFF

v_call: TRBV28
clone_size: NA
d_call: TRBD2
j_call: TRBJ2-7
cdr3_nt: TGTGCCAGCTGGGGAGGGCCGTCCGGAAGCTCCTACGAGCAGTACTTC
cdr3_aa: CASWGGPSGSSYEQYF

v_call: TRBV11-2
clone_size: NA
d_call: NA
j_call: TRBJ1-2
cdr3_nt: TGTGCCAGCAGCTTGGGTTGGAGGATACAATCTAACTATGGCTACACCTTC
cdr3_aa: CASSLGWRIQSNYGYTF

v_call: TRBV19
clone_size: NA
d_call: NA
j_call: TRBJ2-1
cdr3_nt: TGTGCCAGTAGTCCGAGGACTGCGGCCAACTACAATGAGCAGTTCTTC
cdr3_aa: CASSPRTAANYNEQFF

v_call: TRBV5-1
clone_size: NA
d_call: TRBD1
j_call: TRBJ1-1
cdr3_nt: TGCGCCAGCAGGCTTACAGGGGGCGGTGGCACTGAAGCTTTCTTT
cdr3_aa: CASRLTGGGGTEAFF

v_call: TRBV6-6
clone_size: NA
d_call: NA
j_call: TRBJ1-1
cdr3_nt: TGTGCCAGCAGCCCCTCGGGGGGACACACTGAAGCTTTCTTT
cdr3_aa: CASSPSGGHTEAFF

v_call: TRBV3-1/TRBV3-2
clone_size: NA
d_call: NA
j_call: TRBJ2-1
cdr3_nt: TGTGCCAGCAGCCAAGCCGGGGGGCTCGACAATGAGCAGTTCTTC
cdr3_aa: CASSQAGGLDNEQFF

v_call: TRBV7-8
clone_size: NA
d_call: NA
j_call: TRBJ2-5
cdr3_nt: TGTGCCAGCAGCTTAGACCCAGCTGGGCAAGAGACCCAGTACTTC
cdr3_aa: CASSLDPAGQETQYF

v_call: TRBV7-3
clone_size: NA
d_call: NA
j_call: TRBJ2-1
cdr3_nt: TGTGCCAGCAGCTTAGGGAATGAGCAGTTCTTC
cdr3_aa: CASSLGNEQFF

v_call: TRBV11-2
clone_size: once
d_call: NA
j_call: TRBJ2-7
cdr3_nt: TGTGCCAGCAGCGCAATAGGGGACCCTGGCTACGAGCAGTACTTC
cdr3_aa: CASSAIGDPGYEQYF

v_call: TRBV19
clone_size: NA
d_call: TRBD2
j_call: TRBJ2-7
cdr3_nt: TGTGCCAGTAGTATAGGACTAGCGGGCCCCTACGAGCAGTACTTC
cdr3_aa: CASSIGLAGPYEQYF

v_call: TRBV4-1
clone_size: NA
d_call: NA
j_call: TRBJ1-1
cdr3_nt: TGCGCCAGCAGCCCCTGGAAGGGGACGAACACTGAAGCTTTCTTT
cdr3_aa: CASSPWKGTNTEAFF

v_call: TRBV30
clone_size: NA
d_call: NA
j_call: TRBJ2-4
cdr3_nt: TGTGCCTGGAGTGTCCCCCCCAAAAACATTCAGTACTTC
cdr3_aa: CAWSVPPKNIQYF

v_call: TRBV5-1
clone_size: NA
d_call: NA
j_call: TRBJ1-1
cdr3_nt: TGCGCCAGCAGCTTGGTTAGCCAGAAGGCTGAAGCTTTCTTT
cdr3_aa: CASSLVSQKAEAFF

v_call: TRBV6-4
clone_size: NA
d_call: NA
j_call: TRBJ2-2
cdr3_nt: TGTGCCAGCAGTGACTCTACGGGAGCCGGGGAGCTGTTTTTT
cdr3_aa: CASSDSTGAGELFF

v_call: TRBV7-9
clone_size: NA
d_call: TRBD2
j_call: TRBJ2-1
cdr3_nt: TGTGCCAGCAGCTTTGCGGGAGCTGAGCAGTTCTTC
cdr3_aa: CASSFAGAEQFF

v_call: TRBV12-3/TRBV12-4
clone_size: NA
d_call: NA
j_call: TRBJ2-5
cdr3_nt: TGTGCCAGCTTGGTTAGGGAGACCCAGTACTTC
cdr3_aa: CASLVRETQYF

v_call: TRBV4-3
clone_size: NA
d_call: TRBD1
j_call: TRBJ1-1
cdr3_nt: TGCGCCAGCAGCCCCTCTTACAGGGGGGACACTGAAGCTTTCTTT
cdr3_aa: CASSPSYRGDTEAFF

v_call: TRBV4-3
clone_size: once
d_call: TRBD2
j_call: TRBJ2-1
cdr3_nt: TGCGCCAGCAGCCAAGGTCTAGCGGGAGGGAATGAGCAGTTCTTC
cdr3_aa: CASSQGLAGGNEQFF

v_call: TRBV7-2
clone_size: NA
d_call: NA
j_call: TRBJ2-1
cdr3_nt: TGTGCCAGCAGCTTAGAGGGTTATTACAATGAGCAGTTCTTC
cdr3_aa: CASSLEGYYNEQFF

v_call: TRBV11-3
clone_size: once
d_call: NA
j_call: TRBJ2-7
cdr3_nt: TGTGCCAGCAGCCCCTTAGGGGTGACCTACGAGCAGTACTTC
cdr3_aa: CASSPLGVTYEQYF

v_call: TRBV7-8
clone_size: NA
d_call: TRBD1
j_call: TRBJ2-7
cdr3_nt: TGTGCCAGCAGCCTAAGGAGGGACAGGGCCTACGAGCAGTACTTC
cdr3_aa: CASSLRRDRAYEQYF

v_call: TRBV5-1
clone_size: NA
d_call: TRBD1
j_call: TRBJ1-2
cdr3_nt: TGCGCCAGCAGTCACACCACCGACAGGGCGGGGTATGGCTACACCTTC
cdr3_aa: CASSHTTDRAGYGYTF

v_call: TRBV19
clone_size: NA
d_call: TRBD1
j_call: TRBJ1-6
cdr3_nt: TGTGCCAGTAACTTAGGACAGGGTAATTCACCCCTCCACTTT
cdr3_aa: CASNLGQGNSPLHF

v_call: TRBV6-4
clone_size: NA
d_call: NA
j_call: TRBJ2-1
cdr3_nt: TGTGCCAGCAGTGACTCCCCGGGTTCCAATGAGCAGTTCTTC
cdr3_aa: CASSDSPGSNEQFF

v_call: TRBV7-2
clone_size: NA
d_call: NA
j_call: TRBJ2-5
cdr3_nt: TGTGCCAGCAGAGGGGGGACTCAACTCGGAGAGACCCAGTACTTC
cdr3_aa: CASRGGTQLGETQYF

v_call: TRBV18
clone_size: NA
d_call: NA
j_call: TRBJ1-1
cdr3_nt: TGTGCCAGCGGACCGGGGGTCTTTAGGGACACTGAAGCTTTCTTT
cdr3_aa: CASGPGVFRDTEAFF

v_call: TRBV29-1
clone_size: NA
d_call: NA
j_call: TRBJ2-7
cdr3_nt: TGCAGCGTTGACGGGGGACCGGGCCTTACCTCCTACGAGCAGTACTTC
cdr3_aa: CSVDGGPGLTSYEQYF

v_call: TRBV7-2
clone_size: once
d_call: TRBD1
j_call: TRBJ1-2
cdr3_nt: TGTGCCAGCAGCTTAGGGACAGGGGGCTATGGCTACACCTTC
cdr3_aa: CASSLGTGGYGYTF

v_call: TRBV4-3
clone_size: NA
d_call: NA
j_call: TRBJ2-3
cdr3_nt: TGCGCCAGCAGCCAAGGATCGGCCTTCACAGATACGCAGTATTTT
cdr3_aa: CASSQGSAFTDTQYF

v_call: TRBV12-3/TRBV12-4
clone_size: NA
d_call: NA
j_call: TRBJ2-1
cdr3_nt: TGTGCCAGCAGCCGGGACACTTACAATGAGCAGTTCTTC
cdr3_aa: CASSRDTYNEQFF

v_call: TRBV5-1
clone_size: NA
d_call: NA
j_call: TRBJ1-5
cdr3_nt: TGCGCCAGCAGCCCCTTAGGACCCATGGAGGGTCAGCCCCAGCATTTT
cdr3_aa: CASSPLGPMEGQPQHF

v_call: TRBV18
clone_size: NA
d_call: TRBD1
j_call: TRBJ1-1
cdr3_nt: TGTGCCAGCTCACTACGGGACAGTGAAGCTTTCTTT
cdr3_aa: CASSLRDSEAFF

v_call: TRBV5-1
clone_size: NA
d_call: NA
j_call: TRBJ1-2
cdr3_nt: TGCGCCAGCAGCCAAGGGCATGGCTACACCTTC
cdr3_aa: CASSQGHGYTF

v_call: TRBV27
clone_size: NA
d_call: NA
j_call: TRBJ1-2
cdr3_nt: TGTGCCAGCAAATCAGGGTTGAGAGGCTACACCTTC
cdr3_aa: CASKSGLRGYTF

v_call: TRBV5-1
clone_size: NA
d_call: NA
j_call: TRBJ2-3
cdr3_nt: TGCGCCAGCAGCTATAGCACAGATACGCAGTATTTT
cdr3_aa: CASSYSTDTQYF

v_call: TRBV29-1
clone_size: NA
d_call: NA
j_call: TRBJ2-7
cdr3_nt: TGCAGCGTTGAAGGTTGGGGCCTAGCGACAGAATCCTACGAGCAGTACTTC
cdr3_aa: CSVEGWGLATESYEQYF

v_call: TRBV9
clone_size: NA
d_call: TRBD2
j_call: TRBJ2-7
cdr3_nt: TGTGCCAGCAGCTCCGAGTCTAGCGGGGGGCTCTACGAGCAGTACTTC
cdr3_aa: CASSSESSGGLYEQYF